What follows are 29 T cell receptor beta chains derived from one specimen sequenced in a study of T cell repertoires in cytomegalovirus infection. TCRdb re-called the reads with MiXCR, one entry per CDR3 protein. Among about 100,000 distinct CDR3 sequences listed, 23% were seen once. Sequenced sample: CD8+ T cells from PBMCs. These receptor sequences come from a human donor in good health (CMV status not recorded). Some clones in this sample may be carry-over from other donors' samples.

The V call is TRBV11-2, the J call TRBJ1-2, with TRBD1 matching over 8 bases. The ends lost 4 bases at V and 6 bases at J; junction bases unmatched: 7. The germline gives CDR1 SGHAT, CDR2 FQNNGV. The CDR3 is 14 amino acids. The CDR3 loop is CASSSSDRENGYTF. The DNA of the CDR3 is TGTGCCAGCAGCTCCTCGGACAGGGAGAATGGCTACACCTTC.

The rearrangement links TRBV5-1 to TRBJ2-7; maybe TRBD1 (6 bases). The germline CDR1 and CDR2 sequences are SGHRS and YFSETQ. This CDR3 has 13 residues. V lost 3 bases and J lost 4, with 11 bases in between. CDR3 protein: CASSYGTQYEQYF. The DNA of the CDR3 is TGCGCCAGCAGCTACGGGACACAGTACGAGCAGTACTTC.

The rearrangement uses TRBV6-5 and TRBJ2-1; possibly TRBD2 for D (6 bases). CDR1 and CDR2 from the germline V gene are MNHEY and SVGAGI. CDR3 length equals 12 residues. V was trimmed by 6 bases and J by 10 bases, leaving 13 bases between them. The CDR3 nucleotides are TGTGCCAGCAGCCTTAGCGGAGTGGAGCAGTTCTTC. This codes for CASSLSGVEQFF.

The chain uses TRBV7-3 and TRBJ2-5; D assignment may be TRBD1 or TRBD2 (5 bases each). This CDR3 contains 14 residues. The V end lost 6 bases, the J end lost 4 bases, and 15 bases lay between the germline ends. Per germline, CDR1 SGHTA and CDR2 FQGTGA. The CDR3 DNA follows: TGTGCCAGCAGTCACGGGGCCGGGTCAGAGACCCAGTACTTC. It yields the protein CASSHGAGSETQYF.

This clonotype was seen a few times. The chain is built from TRBV10-2 and TRBJ2-5; no firm D call. The ends were cut back, 1 base at V and 9 bases at J, with 12 bases in the middle. Germline V gene lookup returns CDR1 WSHSY and CDR2 SAAADI. The CDR3 runs to 13 residues. The CDR3 DNA reads TGCGCCAGCAGTGAGTTGGACCCGGTAGCCCAGTACTTC. This codes for CASSELDPVAQYF.

This chain links TRBV7-6 with TRBJ1-1, with D uncertain. V gave up 5 bases and J gave up 2 bases, with 15 bases separating them. Germline V gives CDR1 SGHVS, CDR2 FNYEAQ. The CDR3 is 15 amino acids. CDR3 DNA: TGTGCCAGCAGCCCAGGACTGGGAGCTAACACTGAAGCTTTCTTT. Encoded protein: CASSPGLGANTEAFF.

The chain combines TRBV9 with TRBJ1-3; 7 bases are shared with TRBD1. V shed 4 bases, J shed 0 bases, and the junction held 13 bases outside the gene matches. The CDR3 is 18 amino acids. Germline-derived CDR1 and CDR2 are SGDLS and YYNGEE. The CDR3 protein is CASSRWAGQWISGNTIYF. The CDR3 DNA is TGTGCCAGCAGCAGGTGGGCGGGACAGTGGATCTCTGGAAACACCATATATTTT.

This clonotype was observed at least ten times. The V call is TRBV7-2, the J call TRBJ1-5, with D unclear. The CDR3 length is 18 residues. V was trimmed by 1 base and J by 0 bases, leaving 16 bases between them. The germline CDR1 and CDR2 sequences are SGHTA and FQGNSA. CDR3 protein: CASSLVVSLGVSNQPQHF. DNA for the CDR3: TGTGCCAGCAGCTTAGTTGTTAGTTTGGGAGTTAGCAATCAGCCCCAGCATTTT.

This clonotype has only a few counts. The chain recombines TRBV12-3 or TRBV12-4 with TRBJ2-3; D is possibly TRBD1 (6 bases). The CDR3 is made up of 15 amino acids. Trimming took 8 bases from V and 0 from J, leaving 15 bases between them. The DNA of the CDR3 is TGTGCCAGCGGAACCGGGACACTGAGCACAGATACGCAGTATTTT. This codes for CASGTGTLSTDTQYF.

This clonotype has more than one count but fewer than ten. The chain uses TRBV12-3 or TRBV12-4 and TRBJ1-2; D possibly corresponds to TRBD1 (6 bases). The CDR3 is 15 residues long. Trimming removed 5 bases at V and 4 bases at J, with 17 bases between. The CDR3 sequence is CASSPAWTVSYGYTF. In DNA, the CDR3 is TGTGCCAGCAGTCCCGCGTGGACAGTTTCCTATGGCTACACCTTC.

The V call is TRBV11-3, the J call TRBJ2-1, with 12 bases identical to TRBD2. CDR1 is SGHNT, CDR2 YENEEA, per germline. J was trimmed by 8 bases and V by 5 bases; bases with no gene match: 10. CDR3 size: 16 residues. DNA for the CDR3: TGTGCCAGCAGCCGAGGGGAGACTAGCGGGAGTGATGAGCAGTTCTTC. The encoded protein is CASSRGETSGSDEQFF.

V is TRBV5-6 and J is TRBJ2-7; 13 bases line up with TRBD2. The CDR3 contains 14 residues. J gave up 4 bases and V 4 bases, and 2 bases lay outside the gene matches. Germline V lookup: CDR1 SGHDT, CDR2 YYEEEE. The CDR3: CASSMGLAGYEQYF. The CDR3 nucleotides read TGTGCCAGCAGCATGGGACTAGCGGGGTACGAGCAGTACTTC.

This clonotype has ten or more counts. This chain joins TRBV2 and TRBJ2-7; D gene ambiguous. This CDR3 is 13 amino acids long. V was cut by 3 bases and J by 6 bases, with 12 bases left in between. Looked up from germline, CDR1 is SNHLY and CDR2 is FYNNEI. For the CDR3, the DNA is TGTGCCAGCAGTGAGGGTCGTGGTGGCGAGCAGTACTTC. Its translation is CASSEGRGGEQYF.

The gene calls are TRBV12-3 or TRBV12-4 and TRBJ1-1; D may be TRBD1 (5 bases). CDR3 size: 15 residues. Trimming took off 7 bases at V and 1 base at J, with 16 bases between the two ends. CDR3 protein: CASMGWGGRNTEAFF. The DNA for the CDR3 is TGTGCCAGCATGGGGTGGGGCGGGAGGAACACTGAAGCTTTCTTT.

The chain carries TRBV7-8 and TRBJ2-2; no clear D. Deletions cut 2 bases from V and 7 bases from J, with 11 bases between. Per the germline V gene, CDR1 is SGHVS and CDR2 is FQNEAQ. The CDR3 is 14 residues long. CDR3 region: CASSLLGLGGELFF. In DNA form, the CDR3 reads TGTGCCAGCAGCTTATTGGGATTGGGCGGGGAGCTGTTTTTT. Together with reference TRBV7-8 and TRBJ2-2, the CDR3 gives the full variable domain: GAGVSQSPRYKVAKRGQDVALRCDPISGHVSLFWYQQALGQGPEFLTYFQNEAQLDKSGLPSDRFFAERPEGSVSTLKIQRTQQEDSAVYLCASSLLGLGGELFFGEGSRLTVL.

The rearrangement uses TRBV28 and TRBJ1-1; TRBD1 aligns across 7 bases. The germline V gene encodes CDR1 MDHEN and CDR2 SYDVKM. V lost 4 bases, J lost 0 bases, and 5 bases stayed unmatched. CDR3 length: 15 amino acids. This CDR3 is CASSSGQALNTEAFF. The CDR3 region has the DNA TGTGCCAGCAGTTCCGGACAGGCATTGAACACTGAAGCTTTCTTT.

This chain uses TRBV4-1 with TRBJ2-7, with no clear D. The CDR3 runs 16 residues. Looked up from germline, CDR1 is MGHRA and CDR2 is YSYEKL. The V gene lost 0 bases and the J gene lost 0 bases, with 12 bases spanning the gap. The CDR3 sequence is CASSQERPPASYEQYF. CDR3 in DNA: TGCGCCAGCAGCCAAGAGCGGCCCCCGGCCTCCTACGAGCAGTACTTC.

This clonotype has ten or more counts. V usage is TRBV7-6 and J usage is TRBJ2-1; D is perhaps TRBD2 (6 bases). The V gene lost 0 bases and the J gene lost 0 bases, with 9 bases spanning the gap. This CDR3 contains 16 residues. Germline assignment: CDR1 SGHVS and CDR2 FNYEAQ. The CDR3 coding sequence is TGTGCCAGCAGCTTAGCCGAGACTAGCTCCTACAATGAGCAGTTCTTC. Protein product: CASSLAETSSYNEQFF.

V is TRBV20-1 and J is TRBJ2-3; the D is unclear. This CDR3 comprises 13 residues. The ends were cut back, 5 bases at V and 2 bases at J, with 11 bases in the middle. The germline CDR1 and CDR2 sequences are DFQATT and SNEGSKA (reference sequence). The CDR3 loop reads CSADDLNTDTQYF. CDR3 bases: TGCAGTGCTGATGACCTAAACACAGATACGCAGTATTTT.

This rearrangement joins TRBV6-2 or TRBV6-3 to TRBJ2-7; possibly TRBD2 for D (5 bases). The V and J ends lost 2 bases and 2 bases respectively, with 13 bases between them. In germline, CDR1 is MNHEY, CDR2 SVGEGT. CDR3 length: 15 amino acids. The CDR3: CASSYNSPGTYEQYF. The CDR3 coding sequence is TGTGCCAGCAGTTACAACTCTCCGGGAACCTACGAGCAGTACTTC.

The rearrangement joins TRBV5-1 to TRBJ2-5, with a tentative D call TRBD1 (6 bases). There are 14 residues in the CDR3. V lost 0 bases and J 2 bases, leaving 8 bases between the germline ends. Germline-derived CDR1 and CDR2 are SGHRS and YFSETQ. For the CDR3, the DNA is TGCGCCAGCAGCTTGGTAGGACAGCAAGAGACCCAGTACTTC. Translation: CASSLVGQQETQYF.

Concerning this clonotype itself: Possible read error: a much larger clone is one base away. The chain has TRBV5-4 and TRBJ2-2; 7 bases map to TRBD1. Germline CDR1 is SGHNT and CDR2 is YYREEE (reference sequence). The CDR3 loop spans 16 amino acids. The CDR3 sequence is CASSFFRQGVTRELFF. The CDR3 nucleotides are TGTGCCAGCAGCTTTTTCCGACAGGGCGTCACCAGGGAGCTGTTTTTT.

V usage is TRBV10-3 and J usage is TRBJ2-1; D is undetermined. The CDR3 length is 15 residues. V was trimmed by 0 bases and J by 0 bases, leaving 6 bases between them. Germline V gene sequence: CDR1 ENHRY, CDR2 SYGVKD. The CDR3 is CAISESFNSYNEQFF. Here the CDR3 DNA reads TGTGCCATCAGTGAGTCCTTCAACTCCTACAATGAGCAGTTCTTC.

This clonotype showed up many times. J is TRBJ1-6 and V is TRBV7-3; D perhaps matches TRBD1 (6 bases). With 1 base removed from V and 5 bases from J, the gap between germline ends came to 9 bases. Per the germline V gene, CDR1 is SGHTA and CDR2 is FQGTGA. This CDR3 contains 15 residues. The CDR3: CASSLIAGDNSPLHF. The CDR3 DNA is TGTGCCAGCAGCTTAATTGCAGGGGATAATTCACCCCTCCACTTT.

This clonotype was seen only a few times. The genes are TRBV12-3 or TRBV12-4 and TRBJ1-5, with 7 bases matching TRBD1. Trimming at V came to 6 bases and at J to 6 bases, leaving 2 bases not matched to a gene. This CDR3 has 12 amino acids. The CDR3 region has the DNA TGTGCCAGCAGGGCAGGGGGTCAGCCCCAGCATTTT. Amino acids: CASRAGGQPQHF.

This rearrangement joins TRBV12-3 or TRBV12-4 to TRBJ1-2, with a possible D match to TRBD1 (5 bases). This CDR3 contains 14 residues. V was shortened by 6 bases and J by 4 bases, with 15 bases between the two germline ends. CDR3 loop: CASSPRELGYGYTF. The CDR3 DNA follows: TGTGCCAGCAGCCCCAGGGAGTTGGGCTATGGCTACACCTTC.

The chain combines TRBV9 with TRBJ1-1, with D possibly TRBD1 on 5 matching bases. CDR3 size: 17 residues. V lost 0 bases and J 1 base, leaving 16 bases between the germline ends. The V gene's germline CDR1 is SGDLS and CDR2 YYNGEE. CDR3 in amino acids: CASSVARVLGPNTEAFF. CDR3 sequence (DNA): TGTGCCAGCAGCGTAGCCAGGGTCCTCGGACCGAACACTGAAGCTTTCTTT.

This clonotype has more than one count but fewer than ten. CDR3 protein: CASSPPGLAGGNEQFF. The CDR3 DNA follows: TGTGCCAGCAGTCCACCGGGACTCGCCGGGGGCAATGAGCAGTTCTTC. The chain carries TRBV27 and TRBJ2-1, with D perhaps matching TRBD2 (6 bases). The germline V gene encodes CDR1 MNHEY and CDR2 SMNVEV (reference sequence). V gave up 5 bases and J gave up 6 bases, with 20 bases separating them. This CDR3 contains 16 residues.

The table lists this clonotype with a few counts. The chain joins TRBV4-2 to TRBJ2-1; D ambiguous. Trimming cost V 0 bases and J 6 bases, with 12 bases left between them. The CDR3 loop spans 15 amino acids. CDR1 and CDR2 (germline): LGHNA, YNFKEQ. For the CDR3, the DNA is TGTGCCAGCAGCCAAGATGGCCCCGCGATCAATGAGCAGTTCTTC. Translated, it gives CASSQDGPAINEQFF.